The entry below describes one TCR beta chain. This sample is drawn from a study of blood T cell repertoires in COVID-19. Looking at the study overall: Acute-phase and convalescent COVID-19 samples originated in the United States, Italy and Spain. PBMCs, B-cell-depleted T cells, or T cells provided the cDNA or gDNA that made up the material.

In the original workflow: Reference gene primer amplification yielded estimated nucleated cell counts. Sequenced by immunoSEQ multiplex PCR; TCRdb stores in-frame clones only, minus some. D and trimming come from the DNA, and the V and J calls and clone size come from that table. The repertoire holds 350,000 to 450,000 clones, with about 88% as singletons. Followed over time, Seattle patients had been enrolled while infection was active. The sequence came from a woman between 40 and 50 years old with COVID-19, enrolled during active disease. The sequencing input was peripheral blood.

CDR3 coding DNA: TGTGCCAGTAGTTTCCCCGGGACAGGGGACGAGACCCAGTACTTC. Protein sequence: CASSFPGTGDETQYF. The chain recombines TRBV19 with TRBJ2-5; 10 bases line up with TRBD1. Germline trimming cut 5 bases from V and 5 bases from J; bases unmatched to any gene: 8. CDR1 and CDR2 from the germline V gene are LNHDA and SQIVND (reference sequence). This CDR3 region has 15 residues.